The T cell receptor beta chain described here comes from a study of T-cell reconstitution after alpha-beta-depleted transplantation in children. Germline CDR1 is SNHLY and CDR2 is FYNNEI. This CDR3 has 13 amino acids. The V and J ends lost 5 bases and 8 bases, in that order; junction bases with no gene match: 6. This clonotype was detected ten times or more. Library preparation (for TCRbeta) was performed with unique molecular identifiers. TCRdb called the PCR reads again in MiXCR, with one record for every CDR3 protein. Found here are over 200,000 distinct CDR3 sequences, around 9.5% of them singletons; the top ten hold approximately 6.2%.

This receptor was obtained from a human donor who donated a stem cell graft to a child with acute lymphoblastic leukemia. This rearrangement joins TRBV2 to TRBJ1-3, with 7 bases that match TRBD1. The material sequenced was PBMCs from the stem cell graft donor, taken from the stem cell graft. As DNA, the CDR3 is TGTGCCAGCAGTCCGGGCAGGGGGGACACCATATATTTT. Translating gives CASSPGRGDTIYF.